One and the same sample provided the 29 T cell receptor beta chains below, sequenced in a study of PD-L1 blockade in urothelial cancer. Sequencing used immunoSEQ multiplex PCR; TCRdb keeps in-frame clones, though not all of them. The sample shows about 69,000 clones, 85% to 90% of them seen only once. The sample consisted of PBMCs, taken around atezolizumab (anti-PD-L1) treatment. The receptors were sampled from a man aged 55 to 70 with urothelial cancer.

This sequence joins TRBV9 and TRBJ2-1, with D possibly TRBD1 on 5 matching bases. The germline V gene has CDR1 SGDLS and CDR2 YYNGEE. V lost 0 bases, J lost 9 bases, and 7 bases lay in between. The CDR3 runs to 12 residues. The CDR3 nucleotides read TGTGCCAGCAGCGTAGATAGGGGTGAGCAGTTCTTC. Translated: CASSVDRGEQFF.

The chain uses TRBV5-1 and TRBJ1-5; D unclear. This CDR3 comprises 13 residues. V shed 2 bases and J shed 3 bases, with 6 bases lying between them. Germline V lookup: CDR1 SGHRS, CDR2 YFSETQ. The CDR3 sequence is CASSFVFNQPQHF. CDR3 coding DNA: TGCGCCAGCAGCTTCGTCTTCAATCAGCCCCAGCATTTT.

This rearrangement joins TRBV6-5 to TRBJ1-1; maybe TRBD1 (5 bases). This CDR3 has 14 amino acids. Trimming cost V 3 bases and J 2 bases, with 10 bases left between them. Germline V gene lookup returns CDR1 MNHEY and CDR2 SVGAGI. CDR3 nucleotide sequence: TGTGCCAGCAGTTATCGCGGGGGTAACACTGAAGCTTTCTTT. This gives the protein CASSYRGGNTEAFF.

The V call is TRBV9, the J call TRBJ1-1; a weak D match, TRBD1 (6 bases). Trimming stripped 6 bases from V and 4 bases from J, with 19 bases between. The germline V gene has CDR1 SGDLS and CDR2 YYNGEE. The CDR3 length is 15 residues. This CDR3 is CASTPWGGGGTEAFF. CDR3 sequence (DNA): TGTGCCAGCACCCCGTGGGGGGGCGGGGGCACTGAAGCTTTCTTT.

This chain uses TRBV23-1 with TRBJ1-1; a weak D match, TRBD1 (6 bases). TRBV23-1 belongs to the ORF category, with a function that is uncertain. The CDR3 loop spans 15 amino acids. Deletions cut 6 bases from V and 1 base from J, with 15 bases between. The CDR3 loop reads CASRGPGQGNTEAFF. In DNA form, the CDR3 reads TGCGCCAGCAGGGGACCGGGACAAGGGAACACTGAAGCTTTCTTT.

The CDR3 region has the DNA TGTGCCAGCAGTACCGGGACAGGGGTCTATGGCTACACCTTC. As protein: CASSTGTGVYGYTF. The chain carries TRBV28 and TRBJ1-2; 10 bases align to TRBD1. After removal of 5 bases from V and 4 bases from J, the junction contained 4 bases not matched to a gene. Germline V gene sequence: CDR1 MDHEN, CDR2 SYDVKM. CDR3 length equals 14 residues.

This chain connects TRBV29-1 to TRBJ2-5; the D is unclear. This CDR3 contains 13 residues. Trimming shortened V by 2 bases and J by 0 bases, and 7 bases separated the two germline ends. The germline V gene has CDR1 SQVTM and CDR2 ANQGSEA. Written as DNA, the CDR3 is TGCAGCGTTGAATACCAGAACCAAGAGACCCAGTACTTC. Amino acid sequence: CSVEYQNQETQYF.

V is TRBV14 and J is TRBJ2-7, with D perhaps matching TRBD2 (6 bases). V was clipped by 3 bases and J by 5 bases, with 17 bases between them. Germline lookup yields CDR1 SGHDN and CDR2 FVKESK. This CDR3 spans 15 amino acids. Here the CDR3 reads CASSHTGGIVNEQYF. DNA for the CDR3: TGTGCCAGCAGCCACACCGGGGGAATAGTGAACGAGCAGTACTTC.

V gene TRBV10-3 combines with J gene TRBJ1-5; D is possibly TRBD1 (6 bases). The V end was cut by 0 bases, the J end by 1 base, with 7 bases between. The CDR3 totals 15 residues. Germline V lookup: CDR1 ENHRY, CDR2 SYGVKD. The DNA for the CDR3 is TGTGCCATCAGTGAGTCGGGGGCAAGCAATCAGCCCCAGCATTTT. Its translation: CAISESGASNQPQHF.

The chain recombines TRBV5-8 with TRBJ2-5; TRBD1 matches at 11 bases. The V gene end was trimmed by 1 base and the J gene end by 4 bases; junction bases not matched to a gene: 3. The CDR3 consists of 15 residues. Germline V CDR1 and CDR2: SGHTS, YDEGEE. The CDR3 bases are TGTGCCAGCAGCTTGAAGGGGACAGGGGGAGAGACCCAGTACTTC. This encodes CASSLKGTGGETQYF.

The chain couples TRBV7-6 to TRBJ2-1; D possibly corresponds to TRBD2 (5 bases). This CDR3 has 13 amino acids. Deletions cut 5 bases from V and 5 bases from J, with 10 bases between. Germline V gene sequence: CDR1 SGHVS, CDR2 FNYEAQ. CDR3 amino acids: CASSGRNNNEQFF. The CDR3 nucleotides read TGTGCCAGCAGCGGGAGAAATAACAATGAGCAGTTCTTC.

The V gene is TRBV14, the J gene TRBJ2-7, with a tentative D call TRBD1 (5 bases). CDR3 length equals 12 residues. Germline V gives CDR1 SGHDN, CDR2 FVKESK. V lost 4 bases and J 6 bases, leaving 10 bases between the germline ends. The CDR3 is CASSLRVSEQYF. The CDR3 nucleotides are TGTGCCAGCAGCCTCAGGGTAAGCGAGCAGTACTTC.

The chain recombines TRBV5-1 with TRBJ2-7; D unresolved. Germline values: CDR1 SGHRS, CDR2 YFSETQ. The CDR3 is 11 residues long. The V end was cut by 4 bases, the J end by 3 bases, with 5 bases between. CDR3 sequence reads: CASSQDYEQYF. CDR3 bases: TGCGCCAGCAGCCAGGACTACGAGCAGTACTTC.

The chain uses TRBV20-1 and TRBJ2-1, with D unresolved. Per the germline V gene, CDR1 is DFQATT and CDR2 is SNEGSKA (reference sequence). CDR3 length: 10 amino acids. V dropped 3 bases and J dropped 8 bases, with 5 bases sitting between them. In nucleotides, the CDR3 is TGCAGTGCTAGTGCGGATGAGCAGTTCTTC. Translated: CSASADEQFF.

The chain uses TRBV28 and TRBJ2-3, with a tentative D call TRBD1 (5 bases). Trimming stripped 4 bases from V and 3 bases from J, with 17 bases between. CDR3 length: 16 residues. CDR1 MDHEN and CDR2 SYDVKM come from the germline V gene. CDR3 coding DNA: TGTGCCAGCAGTTCTGGGGTGGGGCAGAGAACAGATACGCAGTATTTT. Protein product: CASSSGVGQRTDTQYF. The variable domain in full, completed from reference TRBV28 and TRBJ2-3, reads DVKVTQSSRYLVKRTGEKVFLECVQDMDHENMFWYRQDPGLGLRLIYFSYDVKMKEKGDIPEGYSVSREKKERFSLILESASTNQTSMYLCASSSGVGQRTDTQYFGPGTRLTVL.

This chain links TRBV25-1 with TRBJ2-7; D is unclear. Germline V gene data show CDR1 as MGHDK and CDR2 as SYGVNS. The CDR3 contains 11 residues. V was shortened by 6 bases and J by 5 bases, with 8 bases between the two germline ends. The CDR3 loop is CASSRLNEQYF. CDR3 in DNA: TGTGCCAGCAGCCGTTTAAACGAGCAGTACTTC.

The DNA of the CDR3 is TGCGCCAGCAGCTTTTCTGCGGGAGGGACCTACAATGAGCAGTTCTTC. This sequence encodes CASSFSAGGTYNEQFF. The chain has TRBV5-1 and TRBJ2-1, with 9 bases matching TRBD2. The ends lost 2 bases at V and 2 bases at J; junction bases unmatched: 5. This CDR3 region has 16 residues. Germline loops: CDR1 SGHRS, CDR2 YFSETQ.

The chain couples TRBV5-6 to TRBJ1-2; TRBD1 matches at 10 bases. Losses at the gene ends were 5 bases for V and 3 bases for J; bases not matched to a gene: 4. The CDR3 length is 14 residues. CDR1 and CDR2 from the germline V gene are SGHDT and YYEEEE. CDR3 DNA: TGTGCCAGCAGAAGACAGGGGGCGGACTATGGCTACACCTTC. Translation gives CASRRQGADYGYTF.

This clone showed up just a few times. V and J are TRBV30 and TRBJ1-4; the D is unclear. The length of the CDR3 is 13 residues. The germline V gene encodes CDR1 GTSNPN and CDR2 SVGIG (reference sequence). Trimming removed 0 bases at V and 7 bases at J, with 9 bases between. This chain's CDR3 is CAWSVMGGEKLFF. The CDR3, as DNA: TGTGCCTGGAGTGTAATGGGAGGTGAAAAACTGTTTTTT.

The CDR3 region has the DNA TGTGCCATCAGTTCAGGAACAGGGACAGGTAGTAAGTCCCTCCAAGAGACCCAGTACTTC. Translation gives CAISSGTGTGSKSLQETQYF. This chain joins TRBV10-3 and TRBJ2-5; 8 bases line up with TRBD1. V was clipped by 5 bases and J by 1 base; unmatched bases: 21. The CDR3 has 20 residues. The V gene's germline CDR1 is ENHRY and CDR2 SYGVKD.

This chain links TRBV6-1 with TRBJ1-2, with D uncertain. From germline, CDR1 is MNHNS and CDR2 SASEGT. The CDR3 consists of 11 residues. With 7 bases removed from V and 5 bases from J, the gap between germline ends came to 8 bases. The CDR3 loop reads CASIQDYGYTF. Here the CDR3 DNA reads TGTGCCAGCATTCAGGATTATGGCTACACCTTC.

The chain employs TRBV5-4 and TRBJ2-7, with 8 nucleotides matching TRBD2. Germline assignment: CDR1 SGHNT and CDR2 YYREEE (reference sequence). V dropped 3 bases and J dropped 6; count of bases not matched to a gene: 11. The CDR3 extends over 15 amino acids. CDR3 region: CASSSGTSSVTEQYF. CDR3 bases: TGTGCCAGCAGCTCCGGGACTAGTAGTGTTACCGAGCAGTACTTC.

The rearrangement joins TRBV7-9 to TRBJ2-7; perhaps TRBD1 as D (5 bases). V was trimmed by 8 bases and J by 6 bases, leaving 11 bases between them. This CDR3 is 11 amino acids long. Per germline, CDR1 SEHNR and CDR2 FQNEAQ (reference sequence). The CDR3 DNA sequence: TGTGCCAGCGACGGAACAGGCGAGCAGTACTTC. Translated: CASDGTGEQYF.

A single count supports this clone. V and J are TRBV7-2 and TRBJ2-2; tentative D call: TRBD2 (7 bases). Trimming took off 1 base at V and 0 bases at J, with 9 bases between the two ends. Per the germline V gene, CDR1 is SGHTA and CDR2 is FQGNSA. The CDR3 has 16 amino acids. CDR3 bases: TGTGCCAGCAGCTTAGGGGGGGGCGCGAACACCGGGGAGCTGTTTTTT. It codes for CASSLGGGANTGELFF.

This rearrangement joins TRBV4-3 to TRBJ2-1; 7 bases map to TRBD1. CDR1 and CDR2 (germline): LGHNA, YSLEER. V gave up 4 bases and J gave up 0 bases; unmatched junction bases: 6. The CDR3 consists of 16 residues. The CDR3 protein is CASSLTGTDSYNEQFF. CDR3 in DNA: TGCGCCAGCAGCCTGACAGGGACAGACTCCTACAATGAGCAGTTCTTC.

CDR3 bases: TGTGCCAGCAGCCAGCCGGGACTAGCGGGAAATGAGCAGTTCTTC. This sequence encodes CASSQPGLAGNEQFF. The chain joins TRBV6-1 to TRBJ2-1; TRBD2 matches at 13 bases. CDR3 length: 15 residues. Germline assignment: CDR1 MNHNS and CDR2 SASEGT. After removal of 6 bases from V and 7 bases from J, the junction contained 6 bases not matched to a gene.

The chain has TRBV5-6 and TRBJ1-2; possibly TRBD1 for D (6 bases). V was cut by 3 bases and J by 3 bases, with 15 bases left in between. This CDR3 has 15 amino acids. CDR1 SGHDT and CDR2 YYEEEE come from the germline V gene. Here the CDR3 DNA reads TGTGCCAGCAGCTGGGGCCTGGACAGCTACTATGGCTACACCTTC. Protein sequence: CASSWGLDSYYGYTF.

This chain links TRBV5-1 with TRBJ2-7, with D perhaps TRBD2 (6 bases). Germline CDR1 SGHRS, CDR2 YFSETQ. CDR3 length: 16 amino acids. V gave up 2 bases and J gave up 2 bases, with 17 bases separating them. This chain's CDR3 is CASSLQPGGTTYEQYF. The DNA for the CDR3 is TGCGCCAGCAGCTTACAGCCTGGGGGGACCACCTACGAGCAGTACTTC.

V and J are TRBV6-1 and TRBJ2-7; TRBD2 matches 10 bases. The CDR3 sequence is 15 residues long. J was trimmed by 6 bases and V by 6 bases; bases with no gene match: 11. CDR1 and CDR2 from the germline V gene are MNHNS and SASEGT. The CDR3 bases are TGTGCCAGCAGGGTAGCGGGAGGAAGATTTGGCGAGCAGTACTTC. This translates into CASRVAGGRFGEQYF.